Listed here are 26 T cell receptor beta chains from one sample, sequenced in a study of T-cell reconstitution after alpha-beta-depleted transplantation in children. Unique molecular identifiers were used to barcode this TCRbeta library. TCRdb reprocessed the PCR reads with MiXCR, giving one entry per CDR3 protein. The sample shows 500,000 to 600,000 distinct CDR3 sequences, approximately 32% of them seen only once. Sequenced here: PBMCs from the stem cell graft donor, sampled from the stem cell graft. The receptors here all came from a human donor who donated a stem cell graft to a child with aplastic anemia.

The CDR3 loop is CASSLGSGRTYEQYV. CDR3 nucleotides: TGTGCCAGCAGCTTAGGATCGGGACGTACCTACGAGCAGTACGTC. The V and J genes are TRBV7-9 and TRBJ2-7; D tentatively fits TRBD1 or TRBD2 (5 bases each). This CDR3 spans 15 amino acids. Trimming took 1 base from V and 2 from J, leaving 12 bases between them. The germline gives CDR1 SEHNR, CDR2 FQNEAQ (reference sequence).

The CDR3 loop is CASSLGGPQGDEQFF. The DNA for the CDR3 is TGTGCCAGCAGCTTAGGGGGACCTCAAGGCGATGAGCAGTTCTTC. The gene calls are TRBV7-2 and TRBJ2-1; D is possibly TRBD1 or TRBD2 (5 bases each). The CDR3 loop spans 15 amino acids. V lost 1 base, J lost 8 bases, and 15 bases lay in between. CDR1 SGHTA and CDR2 FQGNSA come from the germline V gene.

This sequence joins TRBV29-1 and TRBJ1-5; D not resolved. The germline V gene encodes CDR1 SQVTM and CDR2 ANQGSEA. This CDR3 has 11 residues. Between the trimmed V and J ends, which lost 4 bases and 7 bases, there was a span of 8 bases. The CDR3 here is CSVVCWQPQHF. CDR3 DNA sequence: TGCAGCGTTGTATGTTGGCAGCCCCAGCATTTT.

The genes are TRBV19 and TRBJ1-5, with TRBD1 identical over 9 bases. V shed 6 bases, J shed 5 bases, and the junction held 11 bases outside the gene matches. Germline CDR1 and CDR2: LNHDA and SQIVND (reference sequence). This CDR3 spans 16 amino acids. CDR3 bases: TGTGCCAGTAGGGAAGACGGGACAGGGTTGGATCAGCCCCAGCATTTT. Its protein product is CASREDGTGLDQPQHF.

The chain recombines TRBV19 with TRBJ1-1; D not resolved. Germline CDR1 and CDR2: LNHDA and SQIVND (reference sequence). V shed 0 bases and J shed 6 bases, with 14 bases lying between them. This CDR3 comprises 15 residues. This CDR3 is CASSIDRVRGSEAFF. CDR3 DNA sequence: TGTGCCAGTAGTATAGATCGGGTTCGGGGTTCTGAAGCTTTCTTT.

This clonotype was seen only a few times. The V call is TRBV7-2, the J call TRBJ2-7; possibly TRBD2 for D (5 bases). Trimming stripped 4 bases from V and 3 bases from J, with 19 bases between. The CDR3 is 16 residues long. Germline V CDR1 and CDR2: SGHTA, FQGNSA. The CDR3 nucleotides are TGTGCCAGCAGCTCCGTAGCGACTCGGTTCTACTACGAGCAGTACGTC. Translating gives CASSSVATRFYYEQYV.

This rearrangement joins TRBV20-1 to TRBJ2-7; unclear D gene. This CDR3 has 14 amino acids. Trimming removed 6 bases from V and 2 bases from J, with 17 bases in between. CDR1 and CDR2 from the germline V gene are DFQATT and SNEGSKA (reference sequence). The CDR3 DNA reads as TGCAGTGCCCCCTTTTCCCCGGTCCCCTACGAGCAGTACTTC. Translated: CSAPFSPVPYEQYF.

The chain employs TRBV9 and TRBJ1-2; no clear D. The CDR3 loop spans 12 amino acids. CDR1 SGDLS and CDR2 YYNGEE come from the germline V gene. V lost 0 bases and J lost 6, with 6 bases in between. DNA for the CDR3: TGTGCCAGCAGCGTAGCCTTCGATGGCTACACCTTC. It yields the protein CASSVAFDGYTF. The whole variable domain, remainder taken from reference TRBV9 and TRBJ1-2, is DSGVTQTPKHLITATGQRVTLRCSPRSGDLSVYWYQQSLDQGLQFLIQYYNGEERAKGNILERFSAQQFPDLHSELNLSSLELGDSALYFCASSVAFDGYTFGSGTRLTVV.

CDR3 coding DNA: TGTGCCACCAGCAGAGATTCCGGGGGGAATGAGCAGTTCTTC. Translation: CATSRDSGGNEQFF. The rearrangement links TRBV15 to TRBJ2-1; 7 bases fit TRBD2. Trimming cost V 0 bases and J 7 bases; bases outside gene matches: 3. Germline V gene sequence: CDR1 LNHNV, CDR2 YYDKDF (reference sequence). CDR3 size: 14 residues.

The V and J genes are TRBV15 and TRBJ2-4, with TRBD2 matching over 8 bases. The CDR3 is 15 residues long. J was trimmed by 9 bases and V by 4 bases; bases with no gene match: 11. Germline V gives CDR1 LNHNV, CDR2 YYDKDF (reference sequence). DNA of the CDR3: TGTGCCACCAGCATATCGCTAGCGGGCGAGGGCATTCAGTACTTC. This sequence encodes CATSISLAGEGIQYF.

The gene calls are TRBV20-1 and TRBJ2-1; 10 bases fit TRBD1. This CDR3 spans 15 amino acids. V dropped 1 base and J dropped 8; count of bases not matched to a gene: 8. Looked up from germline, CDR1 is DFQATT and CDR2 is SNEGSKA (reference sequence). CDR3 sequence (DNA): TGCAGTGCTAGAGGCGACGGGACAGGGGACCATGAGCAGTTCTTC. Residues: CSARGDGTGDHEQFF.

The chain couples TRBV6-2 or TRBV6-3 to TRBJ2-1; D may match TRBD1 or TRBD2 (5 bases each). V was trimmed by 11 bases and J by 8 bases, leaving 22 bases between them. The CDR3 has 14 residues. The germline gives CDR1 MNHEY, CDR2 SVGEGT. The CDR3 loop is CAARASGKGDEQFF. In DNA, the CDR3 is TGTGCCGCGAGGGCATCAGGCAAAGGGGATGAGCAGTTCTTC.

The J gene is TRBJ2-1, the V gene TRBV6-2 or TRBV6-3; possibly TRBD2 for D (6 bases). The CDR3 has 13 residues. Germline V gives CDR1 MNHEY, CDR2 SVGEGT. Trimming took off 6 bases at V and 4 bases at J, with 10 bases between the two ends. The CDR3 coding sequence is TGTGCCAGCAGATTGACTAGTTACAATGAGCAGTTCTTC. Its protein is CASRLTSYNEQFF.

The genes are TRBV12-3 or TRBV12-4 and TRBJ2-5, with D possibly called TRBD1 or TRBD2 (5 bases each). This CDR3 spans 16 amino acids. Between the trimmed V and J ends, which lost 1 base and 5 bases, there was a span of 17 bases. CDR3: CASSLVGHLERETQYF. The CDR3 DNA reads TGTGCCAGCAGTTTAGTAGGACACCTGGAGCGGGAGACCCAGTACTTC.

This clonotype has a handful of counts. CDR3 amino acids: CASSGGLKETQYF. CDR3 DNA: TGTGCCAGCAGCGGGGGACTTAAAGAGACCCAGTACTTC. The V and J genes are TRBV7-2 and TRBJ2-5, with D possibly matching TRBD2 (6 bases). Trimming pared 5 bases from V and 3 bases from J, leaving 10 bases between. From germline, CDR1 is SGHTA and CDR2 FQGNSA. The CDR3 is 13 residues long.

The gene calls are TRBV20-1 and TRBJ1-2; D may be TRBD1 (5 bases). The length of the CDR3 is 12 residues. The germline CDR1 and CDR2 sequences are DFQATT and SNEGSKA (reference sequence). V shed 3 bases and J shed 4 bases, with 9 bases lying between them. The CDR3 region has the DNA TGCAGTGCTAGTGAGGGGTTCTATGGCTACACCTTC. Its protein is CSASEGFYGYTF.

This chain joins TRBV18 and TRBJ1-2; no reliable D call. Deletions cut 2 bases from V and 4 bases from J, with 14 bases between. The CDR3 is 15 residues long. From germline, CDR1 is KGHSH and CDR2 LQKENI. CDR3 in DNA: TGTGCCAGCTCACCAGGCGCAGGTTTAGTCTATGGCTACACCTTC. It is translated as CASSPGAGLVYGYTF.

V and J are TRBV12-3 or TRBV12-4 and TRBJ1-1; D not certain. This CDR3 has 14 amino acids. V was trimmed by 3 bases and J by 4 bases, leaving 12 bases between them. The chain's CDR3 is CASSFMVSGTEAFF. The CDR3 DNA follows: TGTGCCAGCAGTTTCATGGTATCTGGCACTGAAGCTTTCTTT.

V is TRBV24-1 and J is TRBJ1-5; D gene uncertain. The V end was cut by 3 bases, the J end by 7 bases, with 12 bases between. This CDR3 is 14 amino acids long. Germline-derived CDR1 and CDR2 are KGHDR and SFDVKD. CDR3 DNA: TGTGCCACCAGTGATCATTCACGGGCACAGCCCCAGCATTTT. This sequence encodes CATSDHSRAQPQHF.

The rearrangement joins TRBV29-1 to TRBJ2-7, with TRBD2 matching over 7 bases. Trimming cost V 1 base and J 5 bases; bases outside gene matches: 11. Germline assignment: CDR1 SQVTM and CDR2 ANQGSEA. CDR3 length: 15 residues. CDR3 bases: TGCAGCGTTGAAGGTCGGTCGGAGGGAGGGAACGAGCAGTACTTC. Translated, it gives CSVEGRSEGGNEQYF.

This clonotype was seen a few times. The chain employs TRBV5-1 and TRBJ2-2; D ambiguous. The V end lost 0 bases, the J end lost 5 bases, and 11 bases lay between the germline ends. The germline CDR1 and CDR2 sequences are SGHRS and YFSETQ. The CDR3 contains 15 residues. This CDR3 reads CASSLVAGSTGELFF. The CDR3 nucleotides read TGCGCCAGCAGCTTGGTCGCTGGGTCTACCGGGGAGCTGTTTTTT.

The chain couples TRBV10-3 to TRBJ1-1; D not resolved. This CDR3 spans 12 amino acids. V lost 8 bases to trimming and J lost 8 bases, with 15 bases between them. Germline assignment: CDR1 ENHRY and CDR2 SYGVKD. In DNA, the CDR3 is TGTGCCATCGCTTCCACAGTCGCAGAAGCTTTCTTT. The encoded protein is CAIASTVAEAFF.

This chain joins TRBV7-2 and TRBJ1-3; TRBD1 aligns across 8 bases. From germline, CDR1 is SGHTA and CDR2 FQGNSA. V lost 3 bases to trimming and J lost 4 bases; unmatched junction nucleotides: 5. The CDR3 has 15 amino acids. The CDR3, as DNA: TGTGCCAGCAGCTTCCGGACAGGGAGGGGAAACACCATATATTTT. Protein product: CASSFRTGRGNTIYF.

The gene calls are TRBV7-6 and TRBJ1-4, with a tentative D call TRBD1 (6 bases). The ends were cut back, 5 bases at V and 7 bases at J, with 17 bases in the middle. The germline CDR1 and CDR2 sequences are SGHVS and FNYEAQ. The CDR3 extends over 15 amino acids. This CDR3 reads CASSQTGTIPEKLFF. The CDR3 region has the DNA TGTGCCAGCAGCCAAACCGGGACAATCCCTGAAAAACTGTTTTTT.

This chain links TRBV5-6 with TRBJ2-2; 7 positions agree with TRBD1. The V and J ends lost 6 bases and 1 base, in that order; junction bases with no gene match: 6. Germline CDR1 SGHDT, CDR2 YYEEEE. This CDR3 region has 15 residues. CDR3 region: CASNPDRMNTGELFF. The CDR3 nucleotides are TGTGCCAGCAACCCGGACAGGATGAACACCGGGGAGCTGTTTTTT.

This chain joins TRBV6-5 and TRBJ2-7; D gene uncertain. Trimming took off 0 bases at V and 7 bases at J, with 13 bases between the two ends. The CDR3 runs to 14 residues. Per germline, CDR1 MNHEY and CDR2 SVGAGI. The CDR3 here is CASSYSIARPEQYF. The CDR3 nucleotides are TGTGCCAGCAGTTACTCGATCGCCAGGCCAGAGCAGTACTTC.